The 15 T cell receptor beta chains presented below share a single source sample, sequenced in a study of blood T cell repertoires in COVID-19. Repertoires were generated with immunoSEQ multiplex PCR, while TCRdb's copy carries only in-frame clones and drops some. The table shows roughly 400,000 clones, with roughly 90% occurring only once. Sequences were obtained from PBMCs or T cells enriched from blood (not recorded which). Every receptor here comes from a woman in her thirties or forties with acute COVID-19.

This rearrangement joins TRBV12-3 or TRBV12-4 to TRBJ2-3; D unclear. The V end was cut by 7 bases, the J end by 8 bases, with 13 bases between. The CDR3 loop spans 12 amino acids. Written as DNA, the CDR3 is TGTGCCAGCAATCCCGGCCGAGGTACGCAGTATTTT. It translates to CASNPGRGTQYF.

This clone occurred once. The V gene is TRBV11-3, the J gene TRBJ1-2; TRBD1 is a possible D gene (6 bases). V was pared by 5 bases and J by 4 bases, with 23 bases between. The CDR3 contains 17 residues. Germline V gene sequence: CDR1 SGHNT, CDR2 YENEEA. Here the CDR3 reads CASSLLGVGTPSYGYTF. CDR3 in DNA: TGTGCCAGCAGCCTTCTAGGAGTAGGGACACCAAGCTATGGCTACACCTTC.

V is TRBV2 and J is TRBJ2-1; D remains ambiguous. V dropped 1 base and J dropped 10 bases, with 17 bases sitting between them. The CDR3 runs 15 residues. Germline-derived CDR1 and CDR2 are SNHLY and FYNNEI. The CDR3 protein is CASSEGNSLIGEQFF. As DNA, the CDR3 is TGTGCCAGCAGTGAAGGGAATAGCCTGATTGGGGAGCAGTTCTTC.

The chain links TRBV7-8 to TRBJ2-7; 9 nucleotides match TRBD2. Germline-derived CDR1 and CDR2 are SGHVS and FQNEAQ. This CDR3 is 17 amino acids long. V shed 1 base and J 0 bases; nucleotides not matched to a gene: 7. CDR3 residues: CASSLGGLAGTSYEQYF. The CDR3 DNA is TGTGCCAGCAGCTTAGGTGGGCTAGCGGGGACCTCCTACGAGCAGTACTTC.

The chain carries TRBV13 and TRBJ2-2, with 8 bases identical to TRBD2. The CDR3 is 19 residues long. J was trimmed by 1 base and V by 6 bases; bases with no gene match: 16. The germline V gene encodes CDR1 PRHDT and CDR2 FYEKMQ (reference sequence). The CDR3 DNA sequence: TGTGCCAGCAGTCGGCAGGGCCATAGCGGGGCGGGGAACACCGGGGAGCTGTTTTTT. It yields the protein CASSRQGHSGAGNTGELFF. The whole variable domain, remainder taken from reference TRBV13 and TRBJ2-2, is AAGVIQSPRHLIKEKRETATLKCYPIPRHDTVYWYQQGPGQDPQFLISFYEKMQSDKGSIPDRFSAQQFSDYHSELNMSSLELGDSALYFCASSRQGHSGAGNTGELFFGEGSRLTVL.

Written as DNA, the CDR3 is TGCGCCAGCAGCGCCACTGGACAGGGGAGTGAAAAACTGTTTTTT. This gives the protein CASSATGQGSEKLFF. This chain connects TRBV5-1 to TRBJ1-4; 9 positions agree with TRBD1. The CDR3 consists of 15 residues. With V trimmed by 4 bases and J by 7 bases, 8 bases remained unmatched. Per the germline V gene, CDR1 is SGHRS and CDR2 is YFSETQ.

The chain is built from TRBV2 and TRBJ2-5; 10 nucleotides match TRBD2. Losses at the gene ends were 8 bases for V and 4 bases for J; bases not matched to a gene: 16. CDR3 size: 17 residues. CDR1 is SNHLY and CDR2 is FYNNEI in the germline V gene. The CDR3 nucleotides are TGTGCCAGCGCTTTCCGCTCGGTAGCGGGGGGTCGAGAGACCCAGTACTTC. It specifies CASAFRSVAGGRETQYF.

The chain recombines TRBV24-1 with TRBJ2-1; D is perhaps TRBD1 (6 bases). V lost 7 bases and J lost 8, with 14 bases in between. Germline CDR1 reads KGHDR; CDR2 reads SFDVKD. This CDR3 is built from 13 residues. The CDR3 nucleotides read TGTGCCACCAGCGACAGGCCCAGCGATGAGCAGTTCTTC. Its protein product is CATSDRPSDEQFF.

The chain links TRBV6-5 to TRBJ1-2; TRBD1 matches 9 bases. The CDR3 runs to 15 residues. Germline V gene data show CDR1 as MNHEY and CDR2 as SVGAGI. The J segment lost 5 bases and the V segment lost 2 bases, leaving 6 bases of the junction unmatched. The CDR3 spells CASSYGLQGAYGYTF. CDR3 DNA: TGTGCCAGCAGTTACGGCCTACAGGGGGCGTATGGCTACACCTTC.

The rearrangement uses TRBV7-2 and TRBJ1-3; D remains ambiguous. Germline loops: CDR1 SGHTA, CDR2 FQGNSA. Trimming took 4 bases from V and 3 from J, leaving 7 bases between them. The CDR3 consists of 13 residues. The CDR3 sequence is CASSSTRGNTIYF. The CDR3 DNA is TGTGCCAGCAGCTCGACTCGTGGAAACACCATATATTTT.

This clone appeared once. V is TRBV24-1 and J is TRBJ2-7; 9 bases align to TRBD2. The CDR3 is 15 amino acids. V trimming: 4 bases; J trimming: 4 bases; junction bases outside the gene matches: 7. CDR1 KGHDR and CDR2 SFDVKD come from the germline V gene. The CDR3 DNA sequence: TGTGCCACCAGTGACTCTGCGGGGGGGATTTACGAGCAGTACTTC. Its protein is CATSDSAGGIYEQYF.

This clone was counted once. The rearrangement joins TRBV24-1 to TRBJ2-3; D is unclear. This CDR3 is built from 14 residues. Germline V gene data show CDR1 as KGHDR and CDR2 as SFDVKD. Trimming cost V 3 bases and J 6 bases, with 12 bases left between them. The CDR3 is CATSDSWAKDTQYF. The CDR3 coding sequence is TGTGCCACCAGTGATAGTTGGGCAAAGGATACGCAGTATTTT.

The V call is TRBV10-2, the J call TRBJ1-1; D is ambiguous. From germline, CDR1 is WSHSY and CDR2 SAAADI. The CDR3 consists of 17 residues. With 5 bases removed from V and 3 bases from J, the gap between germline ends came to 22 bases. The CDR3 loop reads CASSTSGSEVADTEAFF. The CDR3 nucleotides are TGCGCCAGCAGTACAAGCGGCAGTGAAGTAGCGGACACTGAAGCTTTCTTT.

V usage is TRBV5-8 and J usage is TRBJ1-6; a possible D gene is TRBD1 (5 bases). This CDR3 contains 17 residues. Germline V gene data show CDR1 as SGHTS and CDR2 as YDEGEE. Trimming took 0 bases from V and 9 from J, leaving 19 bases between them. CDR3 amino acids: CASSLARQTPRVSPLHF. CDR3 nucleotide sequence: TGTGCCAGCAGCTTGGCCCGACAGACCCCTAGGGTTTCACCCCTCCACTTT.

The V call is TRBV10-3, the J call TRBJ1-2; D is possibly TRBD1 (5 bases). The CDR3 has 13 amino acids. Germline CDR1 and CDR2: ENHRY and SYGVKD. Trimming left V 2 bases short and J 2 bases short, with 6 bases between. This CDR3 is CAISEPGNYGYTF. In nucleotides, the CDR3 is TGTGCCATCAGTGAGCCAGGGAACTATGGCTACACCTTC.